The 25 T cell receptor beta chains below come from one sample, sequenced in a study of T cell changes during pregnancy in multiple sclerosis. Sequencing was performed with immunoSEQ multiplex PCR; in TCRdb, only in-frame clones are kept and a portion is missing. This sample has about 51,000 clones, with 93% found just once. The sample in question was peripheral blood, obtained in the second trimester of pregnancy. These receptors all come from a female donor with multiple sclerosis, enrolled in a pregnancy study.

V is TRBV27 and J is TRBJ1-5; D is perhaps TRBD1 (6 bases). Germline CDR1 is MNHEY and CDR2 is SMNVEV (reference sequence). The CDR3 consists of 14 residues. Deletions cut 2 bases from V and 5 bases from J, with 10 bases between. CDR3 loop: CASSLRGADQPQHF. DNA for the CDR3: TGTGCCAGCAGTTTACGGGGGGCGGATCAGCCCCAGCATTTT.

The CDR3 nucleotides read TGTGCCAGCAGTGAAAAGTTAGCGGGCGCGGTGAACACTGAAGCTTTCTTT. Its translation is CASSEKLAGAVNTEAFF. The V call is TRBV6-1, the J call TRBJ1-1, with D unresolved. Trimming shortened V by 2 bases and J by 0 bases, and 16 bases separated the two germline ends. The CDR3 spans 17 residues. Germline V gene data show CDR1 as MNHNS and CDR2 as SASEGT.

The CDR3 protein is CASSGRLAMKETQYF. The CDR3 nucleotides are TGTGCCAGCAGTGGCAGACTAGCGATGAAAGAGACCCAGTACTTC. The rearrangement links TRBV2 to TRBJ2-5, with 8 bases aligning to TRBD2. V was pared by 4 bases and J by 3 bases, with 7 bases of the junction left unmatched. CDR1 SNHLY and CDR2 FYNNEI come from the germline V gene. The CDR3 sequence is 15 residues long.

This clone was counted a single time. J is TRBJ1-2 and V is TRBV7-8; maybe TRBD1 (5 bases). This CDR3 has 14 amino acids. Trimming left V 5 bases short and J 6 bases short, with 16 bases between. Germline V lookup: CDR1 SGHVS, CDR2 FQNEAQ. The CDR3 DNA sequence: TGTGCCAGCAGCGCAACACAGGCTCTTGATGGCTACACCTTC. Protein product: CASSATQALDGYTF.

This chain connects TRBV29-1 to TRBJ2-2; 7 bases are a match to TRBD1. This CDR3 region has 15 residues. V trimming: 4 bases; J trimming: 3 bases; junction bases outside the gene matches: 8. Germline-derived CDR1 and CDR2 are SQVTM and ANQGSEA. CDR3 region: CSVGGGKADTGELFF. The CDR3 nucleotides read TGCAGCGTTGGAGGGGGCAAGGCGGACACCGGGGAGCTGTTTTTT.

The CDR3 DNA sequence: TGCGCCAGCAGCCCATCCCCCGGAGCCGCCATCTACGAGCAGTACTTC. Its protein is CASSPSPGAAIYEQYF. V usage is TRBV5-1 and J usage is TRBJ2-7; no firm D call. Deletions cut 4 bases from V and 3 bases from J, with 20 bases between. From germline, CDR1 is SGHRS and CDR2 YFSETQ. The CDR3 extends over 16 amino acids.

This clone was picked up one time. The chain joins TRBV10-1 to TRBJ2-5, with 14 nucleotides matching TRBD2. J lost 5 bases, V lost 6 bases, and 5 bases had no gene match. Germline CDR1 reads WNHNN; CDR2 reads SYGVQD (reference sequence). CDR3 length: 15 amino acids. The CDR3 nucleotides read TGCGCCAGCAGCACGACTAGCGGGAGGGAGGAGACCCAGTACTTC. As protein: CASSTTSGREETQYF.

The rearrangement uses TRBV28 and TRBJ2-7, with 8 bases matching TRBD1. The CDR3 totals 13 residues. With V trimmed by 5 bases and J by 4 bases, 4 bases remained unmatched. Germline lookup yields CDR1 MDHEN and CDR2 SYDVKM. CDR3 sequence (DNA): TGTGCCAGCAGTCCAGGGGGCGGGTACGAGCAGTACTTC. It specifies CASSPGGGYEQYF.

This clone is a singleton in its sample. The chain combines TRBV5-1 with TRBJ2-7, with 8 bases aligning to TRBD1. The CDR3 is 16 residues long. Germline loops: CDR1 SGHRS, CDR2 YFSETQ. The V and J ends lost 0 bases and 2 bases, in that order; junction bases with no gene match: 7. The CDR3 DNA is TGCGCCAGCAGCTTGGCCATGGGACAGGTTCCCTACGAGCAGTACTTC. This translates into CASSLAMGQVPYEQYF.

This chain joins TRBV19 and TRBJ1-2, with a possible D match to TRBD1 (5 bases). V shed 5 bases and J shed 7 bases, with 20 bases lying between them. The CDR3 length is 15 residues. Germline loops: CDR1 LNHDA, CDR2 SQIVND (reference sequence). DNA for the CDR3: TGTGCCAGTAGTGTTCTGACAGCGGGGTATCTTGGCTACACCTTC. The encoded protein is CASSVLTAGYLGYTF.

This clone was recorded once. The V call is TRBV7-2, the J call TRBJ2-3; no firm D call. The CDR3 is 12 amino acids. CDR1 SGHTA and CDR2 FQGNSA come from the germline V gene. The V end was cut by 6 bases, the J end by 5 bases, with 9 bases between. The CDR3 DNA sequence: TGTGCCAGCAGTCGACTTCGAGATACGCAGTATTTT. Amino acid sequence: CASSRLRDTQYF.

J is TRBJ1-5 and V is TRBV12-5; tentatively, D is TRBD1 (6 bases). The CDR3 runs to 18 residues. V was shortened by 0 bases and J by 2 bases, with 17 bases between the two germline ends. The germline V gene encodes CDR1 LGHNT and CDR2 FRNRAP. CDR3 protein: CASGLVVLETGGNQPQHF. As DNA, the CDR3 is TGTGCTAGTGGTTTGGTAGTGTTAGAGACAGGTGGCAATCAGCCCCAGCATTTT.

The rearrangement uses TRBV29-1 and TRBJ2-1, with 7 nucleotides matching TRBD1. The CDR3 contains 14 residues. V lost 3 bases, J lost 3 bases, and 5 bases stayed unmatched. Germline V CDR1 and CDR2: SQVTM, ANQGSEA. CDR3: CSVDSQGVYNEQFF. The CDR3 nucleotides are TGCAGCGTTGACAGTCAGGGGGTCTACAATGAGCAGTTCTTC.

The V and J genes are TRBV9 and TRBJ2-5; TRBD2 might be the D (6 bases). The ends were cut back, 1 base at V and 3 bases at J, with 10 bases in the middle. The CDR3 runs to 14 residues. Looked up from germline, CDR1 is SGDLS and CDR2 is YYNGEE. The CDR3 is CASSVSGGKETQYF. The DNA of the CDR3 is TGTGCCAGCAGCGTAAGCGGAGGGAAAGAGACCCAGTACTTC.

Worth noting for this clone: An end of the junction differs from the germline gene, which may be a read error. The chain is built from TRBV28 and TRBJ2-2, with D tentatively TRBD2 (6 bases). The CDR3 is 14 residues long. Germline V gene lookup returns CDR1 MDHEN and CDR2 SYDVKM. The CDR3 DNA follows: TGTGCCATTCTAAGAGGGAGGAACGCCGGGGAGCTGTTTTTT. Its protein product is CAILRGRNAGELFF.

The rearrangement links TRBV7-2 to TRBJ2-5, with a possible D match to TRBD1 (6 bases). Germline V gene lookup returns CDR1 SGHTA and CDR2 FQGNSA. V lost 5 bases and J lost 2, with 9 bases in between. This CDR3 is 13 amino acids long. The CDR3, as DNA: TGTGCCAGCAGCGGGACACCTCAAGAGACCCAGTACTTC. Encoded protein: CASSGTPQETQYF.

This chain connects TRBV7-9 to TRBJ1-2; weak D call: TRBD1 (5 bases). The V end lost 7 bases, the J end lost 6 bases, and 15 bases lay between the germline ends. CDR1 and CDR2 (germline): SEHNR, FQNEAQ (reference sequence). This CDR3 is built from 13 residues. CDR3 nucleotide sequence: TGTGCCAGCACCTCCCAGACAGCAAATGGCTACACCTTC. Amino acids: CASTSQTANGYTF.

This chain connects TRBV6-6 to TRBJ2-2; tentative D call: TRBD1 (6 bases). V shed 6 bases and J shed 3 bases, with 11 bases lying between them. Per germline, CDR1 MNHNY and CDR2 SVGAGI (reference sequence). CDR3 length equals 14 residues. CDR3 bases: TGTGCCAGCAGGACAGGCCAGGACACCGGGGAGCTGTTTTTT. This encodes CASRTGQDTGELFF.

This rearrangement joins TRBV28 to TRBJ2-1; TRBD2 aligns across 11 bases. The CDR3 consists of 14 residues. Germline V gene data show CDR1 as MDHEN and CDR2 as SYDVKM. With V trimmed by 3 bases and J by 8 bases, 3 bases remained unmatched. Here the CDR3 reads CASSFGTSGDEQFF. The CDR3 coding sequence is TGTGCCAGCAGTTTTGGGACTAGCGGCGATGAGCAGTTCTTC.

The V gene is TRBV10-1, the J gene TRBJ2-3, with 16 bases identical to TRBD2. V shed 8 bases and J 2 bases; nucleotides not matched to a gene: 4. CDR1 and CDR2 from the germline V gene are WNHNN and SYGVQD (reference sequence). The CDR3 consists of 16 residues. The CDR3 loop is CASRGTSGRATDTQYF. Written as DNA, the CDR3 is TGCGCCAGCCGCGGGACTAGCGGGAGGGCCACAGATACGCAGTATTTT.

The rearrangement links TRBV5-4 to TRBJ2-7, with TRBD2 identical over 8 bases. Germline values: CDR1 SGHNT, CDR2 YYREEE (reference sequence). The CDR3 is 17 amino acids. V was pared by 4 bases and J by 2 bases, with 14 bases of the junction left unmatched. The CDR3 nucleotides read TGTGCCAGCAGCACAACACAGATAGCGGGAAGGGCCTACGAGCAGTACTTC. Translated: CASSTTQIAGRAYEQYF.

The chain joins TRBV5-1 to TRBJ2-3; 9 bases fit TRBD2. V shed 4 bases and J 2 bases; nucleotides not matched to a gene: 5. CDR3 length equals 15 residues. In germline, CDR1 is SGHRS, CDR2 YFSETQ. CDR3 region: CASSVPSGNTDTQYF. CDR3 coding DNA: TGCGCCAGCAGCGTCCCTAGCGGGAACACAGATACGCAGTATTTT.

This clone has just one count. The V and J genes are TRBV11-2 and TRBJ2-2; TRBD1 matches at 9 bases. Germline CDR1 and CDR2: SGHAT and FQNNGV. This CDR3 region has 16 residues. Trimming took 1 base from V and 1 from J; bases not matched to a gene: 1. The DNA of the CDR3 is TGTGCCAGCAGCTTAGGGACAGGGGTGAACACCGGGGAGCTGTTTTTT. It encodes CASSLGTGVNTGELFF.

The gene calls are TRBV9 and TRBJ2-2; 8 bases agree with TRBD1. The CDR3 totals 15 residues. Germline V gives CDR1 SGDLS, CDR2 YYNGEE. V shed 4 bases and J 0 bases; nucleotides not matched to a gene: 2. CDR3 DNA sequence: TGTGCCAGCAGCTTGGGACAGGCGAACACCGGGGAGCTGTTTTTT. Its translation is CASSLGQANTGELFF.

This sequence joins TRBV27 and TRBJ2-1, with TRBD2 matching 8 bases. The CDR3 is 13 residues long. V was clipped by 4 bases and J by 8 bases; unmatched bases: 4. CDR1 MNHEY and CDR2 SMNVEV come from the germline V gene (reference sequence). CDR3 sequence reads: CASSYGRGDEQFF. In DNA, the CDR3 is TGTGCCAGCAGTTACGGGAGGGGCGATGAGCAGTTCTTC.